The clone carrying this TCR beta chain came up a few times. Its specificity is unknown. The entry originates in a study of cytomegalovirus exposure and HLA in healthy donors. This CDR3 region has 10 residues. CDR1 is SQVTM, CDR2 ANQGSEA, per germline. V lost 4 bases and J lost 8, with 5 bases in between. General observations from the study: Some V segments (TRBV6-2 and TRBV6-3 among them) were excluded as indistinguishable. Later on, an analysis found that several of the most significant clusters appeared to be linked to common viral pathogens, which included parvovirus B19. Other equally common chains were less clonally expanded than HLA-associated TCR beta chains, a later analysis showed.

A multiplex PCR was run with 60 Vbeta primers and 13 Jbeta primers. Sequencing used immunoSEQ multiplex PCR; TCRdb keeps in-frame clones, though not all of them. The data show fewer than 85,000 clones, around 79% seen once. The sample taken for sequencing was PBMCs. The origin of this receptor is a male donor in good health and CMV-seropositive. The J gene is TRBJ1-4, the V gene TRBV29-1; D unresolved. Written as DNA, the CDR3 is TGCAGCGTTGGAGGAGAAAAACTGTTTTTT. It encodes CSVGGEKLFF.